This T cell receptor beta chain was recovered during a study of control samples from healthy donors and cancer patients. Repertoires were generated with immunoSEQ multiplex PCR, while TCRdb's copy carries only in-frame clones and drops some. Of 130,000 or so clones detected, around 93% appear once; the ten largest clones hold less than 2.5%. Sequencing was performed on blood. This TCR came from a woman aged 45 to 65 in good health.

The DNA for the CDR3 is TGCGCCAGCAGCCAAGTGGGGGCAGATACGCAGTATTTT. Its protein product is CASSQVGADTQYF. The chain uses TRBV4-1 and TRBJ2-3, with D tentatively TRBD1 or TRBD2 (5 bases each). Per the germline V gene, CDR1 is MGHRA and CDR2 is YSYEKL. This CDR3 is 13 amino acids long. The V end was cut by 1 base, the J end by 4 bases, with 6 bases between.